Listed below are T cell receptor beta chains from one sample, sequenced in a study of post-analysis software for immune sequencing data. TCRdb passed the PCR reads through MiXCR, listing each CDR3 protein once. This table has approximately 690,000 distinct CDR3 sequences, around 64% appearing once. Sequenced: blood. All receptors derive from a girl aged 2 to 10 with multiple sclerosis. Both conserved end residues are part of each CDR3. A D gene is named only where the DNA matches it firmly. Some rows have no size entry. The others give once, few or many, or a class for an expanded clone.

D: -; length: 15; size: -; V: TRBV6-5; J: TRBJ1-5; DNA: TGTGCCAGCAGTGCCGAGGCGGGGGGCAATCAGCCCCAGCATTTT; CDR3: CASSAEAGGNQPQHF
D: -; length: 11; size: -; V: TRBV20-1; J: TRBJ2-5; DNA: TGCAGTGCTAGAGAAAACGCCCTGCAGTACTTC; CDR3: CSARENALQYF
D: TRBD1; length: 15; size: few; V: TRBV7-6; J: TRBJ2-3; DNA: TGTGCCAGCAGCAAAGGGACAGGGAGCACAGATACGCAGTATTTT; CDR3: CASSKGTGSTDTQYF
D: TRBD1; length: 16; size: -; V: TRBV7-3; J: TRBJ2-1; DNA: TGTGCCAGCAGCGGGGGACAGGGGTGGGAGTACAATGAGCAGGTCTTC; CDR3: CASSGGQGWEYNEQVF
D: -; length: 15; size: -; V: TRBV6-5; J: TRBJ1-1; DNA: TGTGCCAGCAGTTATTCCTGGACAGAGAACACTGAAGCTTTCTTT; CDR3: CASSYSWTENTEAFF
D: -; length: 14; size: -; V: TRBV6-8; J: TRBJ2-1; DNA: TGTGCCTCCCCCGGGGGTCAATCCTACAATGAGCAGTTCTTC; CDR3: CASPGGQSYNEQFF
D: TRBD1; length: 15; size: -; V: TRBV7-9; J: TRBJ2-7; DNA: TGTGCCAGCAGCTTCGCGGACAGGGAAGTATACGAGCAGTACTTC; CDR3: CASSFADREVYEQYF
D: -; length: 12; size: few; V: TRBV10-3; J: TRBJ2-7; DNA: TGTGCCATCAGAATAGAAGGCGGGAAGCAGTACTTC; CDR3: CAIRIEGGKQYF
D: TRBD2; length: 16; size: -; V: TRBV5-1; J: TRBJ2-1; DNA: TGCGCCAGCAGCTTGGCCGTATCTTCCCCGGGAGGGGAGCAGTTCTTC; CDR3: CASSLAVSSPGGEQFF
D: -; length: 16; size: few; V: TRBV7-2; J: TRBJ2-3; DNA: TGTGCCAGCAGCTTAATGTTGGGGGGGCGTGGAGATACGCAGTATTTT; CDR3: CASSLMLGGRGDTQYF
D: -; length: 12; size: -; V: TRBV20-1; J: TRBJ2-7; DNA: TGCAGTGCGCCGAGGCAGAACTACGAGCAGTACTTC; CDR3: CSAPRQNYEQYF
D: -; length: 13; size: -; V: TRBV3-1; J: TRBJ2-5; DNA: TGTGCCAGCAGCCAAGTAAAAGGAGAGACCCAGTACTTC; CDR3: CASSQVKGETQYF
D: TRBD1; length: 14; size: -; V: TRBV25-1; J: TRBJ2-3; DNA: TGTGCCAGCAGTGAACTAGGACAGGGCGATACGCAGTATTTT; CDR3: CASSELGQGDTQYF
D: TRBD2; length: 12; size: -; V: TRBV29-1; J: TRBJ2-1; DNA: TGCAGCGGGGGACTAGCGGGTGTGGGGCAGTTCTTC; CDR3: CSGGLAGVGQFF
D: -; length: 13; size: once; V: TRBV5-1; J: TRBJ2-5; DNA: TGCGCCAGCAGCTTGGAGGGCCGGGGGACCCAGTACTTC; CDR3: CASSLEGRGTQYF
D: -; length: 13; size: -; V: TRBV29-1; J: TRBJ2-7; DNA: TGCAGCGTACGGAGGGCCGAGGCCTACGAGCAGTACTTC; CDR3: CSVRRAEAYEQYF
D: -; length: 12; size: -; V: TRBV29-1; J: TRBJ2-3; DNA: TGCAGCGTTGAAGAAGTCACAGATACGCAGTATTTT; CDR3: CSVEEVTDTQYF
D: TRBD2; length: 16; size: few; V: TRBV7-2; J: TRBJ2-3; DNA: TGTGCCAGCAGCAACAGACTAGCGGGGGAAACAGATACGCAGTATTTT; CDR3: CASSNRLAGETDTQYF
D: TRBD1; length: 14; size: -; V: TRBV25-1; J: TRBJ2-7; DNA: TGTGCCAGCAGTGGAGACAGGGTTACCTACGAGCAGTACTTC; CDR3: CASSGDRVTYEQYF